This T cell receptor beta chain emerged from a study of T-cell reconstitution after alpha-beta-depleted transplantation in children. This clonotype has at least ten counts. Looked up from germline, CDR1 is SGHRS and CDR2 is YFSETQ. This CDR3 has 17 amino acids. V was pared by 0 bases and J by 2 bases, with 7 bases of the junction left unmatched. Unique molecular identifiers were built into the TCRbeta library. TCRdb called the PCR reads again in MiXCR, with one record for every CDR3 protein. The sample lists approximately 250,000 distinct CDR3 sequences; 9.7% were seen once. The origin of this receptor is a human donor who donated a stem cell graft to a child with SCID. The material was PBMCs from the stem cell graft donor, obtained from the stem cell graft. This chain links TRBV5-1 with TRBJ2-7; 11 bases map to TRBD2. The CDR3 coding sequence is TGCGCCAGCAGCTTGGGGCTAGCGGGGGGCCTAACCTACGAGCAGTACTTC. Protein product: CASSLGLAGGLTYEQYF. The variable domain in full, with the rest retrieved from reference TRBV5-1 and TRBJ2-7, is KAGVTQTPRYLIKTRGQQVTLSCSPISGHRSVSWYQQTPGQGLQFLFEYFSETQRNKGNFPGRFSGRQFSNSRSEMNVSTLELGDSALYLCASSLGLAGGLTYEQYFGPGTRLTVT.